This TCR beta chain was recorded in a study of molecular identifiers for immune sequencing clone quantification. A word on this clonotype: At one boundary the junction diverges from the germline segment, which might be a read error.

A single record per CDR3 protein comes from TCRdb applying MiXCR to the PCR reads. This sample has under 650,000 distinct CDR3 sequences, with 15% to 20% found just once. The CDR3 extends over 14 amino acids. CDR1 ENHRY and CDR2 SYGVKD come from the germline V gene. This chain connects TRBV10-3 to TRBJ2-7; TRBD1 matches 9 bases. The sequencing input was naive CD8+ T cells from blood, with Jurkat cell RNA spiked in. Documented subset: FACS-sorted CD8+CD4-CCR7+CD45RA+ naive T cells. The sequence was obtained from a human donor in good health. Some libraries in this study had Jurkat cell RNA spiked in. CDR3 loop: CAIRDRDREYGQYF. Written as DNA, the CDR3 is TGTGCCATCAGGGACCGGGACAGGGAATACGGGCAGTACTTC.